Below, 31 T cell receptor beta chains from the same sample are listed, as sequenced in a study of blood T cell repertoires in COVID-19. Assay: immunoSEQ multiplex PCR; the TCRdb copy retains only in-frame clones and omits some. The profile covers 13,000 or so clones, with 88% appearing a single time and about 2.6% taken by the ten largest. Sequences were obtained from peripheral blood. Receptors were obtained from a human donor in a cohort sampled during active COVID-19.

The V gene is TRBV4-3, the J gene TRBJ2-7; TRBD1 matches 9 bases. The V gene's germline CDR1 is LGHNA and CDR2 YSLEER. The CDR3 runs 15 residues. V lost 1 base, J lost 0 bases, and 1 base stayed unmatched. In DNA, the CDR3 is TGCGCCAGCAGCCAAGTGGGACAGGGCTCCTACGAGCAGTACTTC. Encoded protein: CASSQVGQGSYEQYF.

This clone turned up a few times. The same CDR3 arises from other DNA sequences in this sample as well. The chain has TRBV4-3 and TRBJ2-6; no clear D. The CDR3 contains 17 residues. Germline V gene lookup returns CDR1 LGHNA and CDR2 YSLEER. Trimming took 2 bases from V and 1 from J, leaving 12 bases between them. DNA of the CDR3: TGCGCCAGCAGCCAACAGTATCGCGGTTCTGGGGCCAACGTCCTGACTTTC. Translation gives CASSQQYRGSGANVLTF.

This clone was seen once. V gene TRBV6-4 combines with J gene TRBJ2-1, with TRBD2 identical over 7 bases. The CDR3 extends over 13 amino acids. V dropped 5 bases and J dropped 5; count of bases not matched to a gene: 3. Germline V CDR1 and CDR2: MRHNA, SNTAGT. The CDR3 is CASSRDYNNEQFF. In DNA form, the CDR3 reads TGTGCCAGCAGTCGGGACTACAACAATGAGCAGTTCTTC.

This chain connects TRBV4-1 to TRBJ2-5, with TRBD2 as a possible D gene (5 bases). This CDR3 is 16 amino acids long. Trimming pared 0 bases from V and 5 bases from J, leaving 16 bases between. Germline V gene data show CDR1 as MGHRA and CDR2 as YSYEKL. CDR3 sequence: CASSQDGVAPGETQYF. The CDR3 DNA reads as TGCGCCAGCAGCCAAGACGGGGTTGCCCCCGGGGAGACCCAGTACTTC.

V and J are TRBV6-2 or TRBV6-3 and TRBJ2-3, with TRBD2 matching 8 bases. Trimming removed 6 bases from V and 3 bases from J; junction bases left unmatched: 5. The length of the CDR3 is 14 residues. The germline V gene has CDR1 MNHEY and CDR2 SVGEGT. The DNA for the CDR3 is TGTGCCAGCAGCTTAGCGGGGTGGACAGATACGCAGTATTTT. It specifies CASSLAGWTDTQYF.

The chain joins TRBV18 to TRBJ2-5; 8 bases align to TRBD1. V lost 6 bases, J lost 5 bases, and 11 bases stayed unmatched. There are 15 residues in the CDR3. Germline CDR1 and CDR2: KGHSH and LQKENI. The CDR3 region is CASSTTGTGVETQYF. The CDR3, as DNA: TGTGCCAGCTCCACCACCGGGACAGGCGTGGAGACCCAGTACTTC.

The V call is TRBV6-5, the J call TRBJ2-5; D is perhaps TRBD1 (5 bases). Germline CDR1 and CDR2: MNHEY and SVGAGI. Trimming removed 5 bases from V and 7 bases from J, with 14 bases in between. The CDR3 contains 13 residues. For the CDR3, the DNA is TGTGCCAGCAGTCCCGACAGCTCAAGGACCCAGTACTTC. Translation gives CASSPDSSRTQYF.

The rearrangement links TRBV19 to TRBJ2-7; tentative D call: TRBD1 (5 bases). Looked up from germline, CDR1 is LNHDA and CDR2 is SQIVND (reference sequence). The V end was cut by 4 bases, the J end by 5 bases, with 18 bases between. This CDR3 has 15 residues. CDR3 amino acids: CASSNSGRVKDEQYF. CDR3 coding DNA: TGTGCCAGTAGTAATTCGGGCAGGGTTAAGGACGAGCAGTACTTC. Filled out from reference TRBV19 and TRBJ2-7, the complete variable domain reads DGGITQSPKYLFRKEGQNVTLSCEQNLNHDAMYWYRQDPGQGLRLIYYSQIVNDFQKGDIAEGYSVSREKKESFPLTVTSAQKNPTAFYLCASSNSGRVKDEQYFGPGTRLTVT.

The chain couples TRBV21-1 to TRBJ1-6. TRBV21-1 is termed a pseudogene. The CDR3 extends over 16 amino acids. CDR3 bases: TGTGCCAGCAGCAAAGGCGGGTGGGGGGTTAATTCACCCCTCCACTTT. It is translated as CASSKGGWGVNSPLHF.

This clone showed up just once. This CDR3 is CASSIGQGGHGYTF. The CDR3 nucleotides are TGTGCCAGTAGTATAGGACAAGGGGGTCATGGCTACACCTTC. The J gene is TRBJ1-2, the V gene TRBV19; TRBD1 is a possible D gene (6 bases). Trimming removed 1 base from V and 6 bases from J, with 12 bases in between. The CDR3 consists of 14 residues. Germline V CDR1 and CDR2: LNHDA, SQIVND (reference sequence).

This chain connects TRBV5-1 to TRBJ2-3, with D maybe TRBD2 (5 bases). The germline gives CDR1 SGHRS, CDR2 YFSETQ. V lost 3 bases and J lost 1, with 12 bases in between. The CDR3 sequence is 15 residues long. CDR3 in amino acids: CASSSRPGGTDTQYF. DNA for the CDR3: TGCGCCAGCAGCTCCCGACCCGGGGGCACAGATACGCAGTATTTT.

V is TRBV29-1 and J is TRBJ2-1; 10 bases align to TRBD2. Germline trimming cut 4 bases from V and 4 bases from J; bases unmatched to any gene: 7. The CDR3 is made up of 15 amino acids. The germline CDR1 and CDR2 sequences are SQVTM and ANQGSEA. CDR3 in DNA: TGCAGCGTTGTTGGTAGCGGGGGGACTTACAATGAGCAGTTCTTC. This gives the protein CSVVGSGGTYNEQFF.

This chain joins TRBV6-4 and TRBJ2-1; D perhaps matches TRBD1 (5 bases). CDR1 MRHNA and CDR2 SNTAGT come from the germline V gene. This CDR3 region has 14 residues. Trimming left V 2 bases short and J 3 bases short, with 8 bases between. This chain's CDR3 is CASSDRGRYNEQFF. In DNA form, the CDR3 reads TGTGCCAGCAGTGACAGGGGCCGCTACAATGAGCAGTTCTTC.

The sample holds one count of this clone. This sequence joins TRBV7-2 and TRBJ1-6; 7 nucleotides agree with TRBD1. From germline, CDR1 is SGHTA and CDR2 FQGNSA. V gave up 5 bases and J gave up 8 bases; unmatched junction bases: 9. The CDR3 is made up of 15 amino acids. CDR3 sequence: CASSQPRGQYSPLHF. The CDR3 DNA reads as TGTGCCAGCAGCCAGCCTAGGGGACAGTATTCACCCCTCCACTTT.

This clone was recorded only once. V gene TRBV27 combines with J gene TRBJ2-7; TRBD2 aligns across 11 bases. Germline CDR1 reads MNHEY; CDR2 reads SMNVEV (reference sequence). The CDR3 totals 17 residues. The ends lost 5 bases at V and 3 bases at J; junction bases unmatched: 12. This chain's CDR3 is CASSTRSTSGAHYEQYF. DNA for the CDR3: TGTGCCAGCAGTACCCGCTCGACTAGCGGGGCTCACTACGAGCAGTACTTC.

This chain links TRBV7-3 with TRBJ2-2; 8 bases are a match to TRBD1. V lost 4 bases to trimming and J lost 3 bases; unmatched junction nucleotides: 1. This CDR3 has 14 residues. Germline assignment: CDR1 SGHTA and CDR2 FQGTGA. The CDR3 is CASSSGQDTGELFF. As DNA, the CDR3 is TGTGCCAGCAGCTCGGGACAGGACACCGGGGAGCTGTTTTTT.

This clone is a singleton in its sample. The rearrangement uses TRBV6-2 or TRBV6-3 and TRBJ1-2; the match to TRBD1 covers 7 bases. After removal of 2 bases from V and 8 bases from J, the junction contained 5 bases not matched to a gene. CDR3 length: 13 amino acids. Germline CDR1 and CDR2: MNHEY and SVGEGT. DNA of the CDR3: TGTGCCAGCAGTTACCCCACAGGGGTCGGCTACACCTTC. It specifies CASSYPTGVGYTF.

V gene TRBV7-9 combines with J gene TRBJ2-7; D may be TRBD2 (5 bases). This CDR3 is built from 17 residues. From germline, CDR1 is SEHNR and CDR2 FQNEAQ (reference sequence). The V and J ends lost 4 bases and 4 bases respectively, with 23 bases between them. This chain's CDR3 is CASSSTRRGRNLYEQYF. The CDR3 DNA reads TGTGCCAGCAGCTCAACTAGGAGAGGGAGAAATTTGTACGAGCAGTACTTC.

The V call is TRBV20-1, the J call TRBJ1-2, with unresolved D. The germline gives CDR1 DFQATT, CDR2 SNEGSKA (reference sequence). CDR3 length equals 15 residues. V lost 6 bases, J lost 0 bases, and 17 bases lay in between. The DNA of the CDR3 is TGCAGTGCGAGTCTTCTGGGGAGAGCTAACTATGGCTACACCTTC. Residues: CSASLLGRANYGYTF.

This clone was detected only once. The V call is TRBV20-1, the J call TRBJ2-2; 10 bases are shared with TRBD2. This CDR3 spans 17 amino acids. The germline CDR1 and CDR2 sequences are DFQATT and SNEGSKA (reference sequence). Trimming at V came to 3 bases and at J to 3 bases, leaving 10 bases not matched to a gene. The CDR3 loop reads CSASAAGLAGDTGELFF. The DNA of the CDR3 is TGCAGTGCTAGTGCCGCGGGTCTAGCGGGAGACACCGGGGAGCTGTTTTTT.

The chain has TRBV5-6 and TRBJ2-2; 9 bases are shared with TRBD1. The length of the CDR3 is 15 residues. From germline, CDR1 is SGHDT and CDR2 YYEEEE. The V segment lost 2 bases and the J segment 3 bases; nucleotides outside the gene matches: 2. The CDR3 is CASSFGTGYTGELFF. Written as DNA, the CDR3 is TGTGCCAGCAGCTTCGGGACAGGGTACACCGGGGAGCTGTTTTTT.

V is TRBV5-4 and J is TRBJ2-3; maybe TRBD2 (6 bases). This CDR3 has 16 amino acids. V was trimmed by 5 bases and J by 0 bases, leaving 16 bases between them. The germline CDR1 and CDR2 sequences are SGHNT and YYREEE (reference sequence). The CDR3 bases are TGTGCCAGCAGTTCACCCGGGACTCCGAGCACAGATACGCAGTATTTT. Its translation: CASSSPGTPSTDTQYF.

This chain links TRBV6-2 or TRBV6-3 with TRBJ2-3, with 9 bases matching TRBD2. This CDR3 is built from 14 residues. Germline assignment: CDR1 MNHEY and CDR2 SVGEGT. After removal of 5 bases from V and 9 bases from J, the junction contained 9 bases not matched to a gene. This chain's CDR3 is CASSGSGREGTQYF. The CDR3 bases are TGTGCCAGCAGTGGTAGCGGGCGGGAGGGGACGCAGTATTTT.

The rearrangement joins TRBV7-8 to TRBJ1-2, with D uncertain. In germline, CDR1 is SGHVS, CDR2 FQNEAQ. V lost 1 base and J 3 bases, leaving 15 bases between the germline ends. CDR3 size: 16 residues. The CDR3, as DNA: TGTGCCAGCAGCTTAGTGGGCGGGGAATGGGACTATGGCTACACCTTC. Protein: CASSLVGGEWDYGYTF.

The genes are TRBV19 and TRBJ2-4, with 11 bases identical to TRBD1. The CDR3 sequence is 19 residues long. The germline gives CDR1 LNHDA, CDR2 SQIVND (reference sequence). V shed 5 bases and J 0 bases; nucleotides not matched to a gene: 12. CDR3 DNA sequence: TGTGCCAGTAGTCCTTCCGGGACAGGGGGTCATTTAGCCAAAAACATTCAGTACTTC. It codes for CASSPSGTGGHLAKNIQYF. Together with reference TRBV19 and TRBJ2-4, the CDR3 gives the full variable domain: DGGITQSPKYLFRKEGQNVTLSCEQNLNHDAMYWYRQDPGQGLRLIYYSQIVNDFQKGDIAEGYSVSREKKESFPLTVTSAQKNPTAFYLCASSPSGTGGHLAKNIQYFGAGTRLSVL.

This clone was seen only once. The chain joins TRBV15 to TRBJ1-4; possibly TRBD1 for D (5 bases). Trimming took off 2 bases at V and 2 bases at J, with 9 bases between the two ends. The CDR3 sequence is 15 residues long. The germline V gene has CDR1 LNHNV and CDR2 YYDKDF (reference sequence). DNA of the CDR3: TGTGCCACCAGCAGATCCCGACAGACTAATGAAAAACTGTTTTTT. Translation gives CATSRSRQTNEKLFF.

The V and J genes are TRBV19 and TRBJ2-5; D gene unclear. CDR3 length: 12 residues. Trimming left V 4 bases short and J 3 bases short, with 6 bases between. The germline V gene encodes CDR1 LNHDA and CDR2 SQIVND (reference sequence). CDR3 sequence: CASSTVEETQYF. The CDR3 DNA reads as TGTGCCAGTAGTACGGTAGAAGAGACCCAGTACTTC.

A few counts support this clone. The V and J genes are TRBV12-5 and TRBJ2-2; possible D gene TRBD1, 5 bases. The CDR3 length is 16 residues. The V gene lost 4 bases and the J gene lost 0 bases, with 12 bases spanning the gap. CDR1 and CDR2 (germline): LGHNT, FRNRAP. The CDR3 sequence: CASGSIGAANTGELFF. The CDR3 bases are TGTGCTAGTGGTTCTATAGGGGCAGCGAACACCGGGGAGCTGTTTTTT.

The chain has TRBV28 and TRBJ2-3; TRBD2 matches 10 bases. The CDR3 has 16 amino acids. The germline CDR1 and CDR2 sequences are MDHEN and SYDVKM. The trim removed 4 bases at V and 1 base at J, leaving 5 bases unmatched. For the CDR3, the DNA is TGTGCCAGCAGTTCCCCCGGGACTAGCGGCACAGATACGCAGTATTTT. Its translation is CASSSPGTSGTDTQYF.

This chain's CDR3 is CASSYSGTGSYEQYF. The CDR3 nucleotides are TGTGCCAGCAGTTACTCCGGAACCGGGAGCTACGAGCAGTACTTC. The chain uses TRBV6-5 and TRBJ2-7; weak D call: TRBD2 (6 bases). CDR1 and CDR2 (germline): MNHEY, SVGAGI. This CDR3 is 15 amino acids long. Trimming removed 0 bases at V and 3 bases at J, with 12 bases between.

The CDR3 region is CASSLWGQGSIAGELFF. The CDR3 coding sequence is TGCGCCAGCAGCCTCTGGGGGCAGGGGTCGATCGCCGGGGAGCTGTTTTTT. The chain uses TRBV4-1 and TRBJ2-2; possibly TRBD1 for D (6 bases). Germline V gene sequence: CDR1 MGHRA, CDR2 YSYEKL. The V end was cut by 4 bases, the J end by 6 bases, with 21 bases between. The CDR3 is 17 amino acids.